One sample yielded the 2 T cell receptor beta chains listed below, sequenced in a study of OX40 agonist ivuxolimab in advanced cancers. Profiled with immunoSEQ multiplex PCR; TCRdb holds only in-frame clones, not every one. The repertoire includes some 62,000 clones, about 92% of them detected once, and 0.6% to 0.8% sits in the top ten. The sequencing here drew on CD4+ or CD8+ T cells sorted from blood, taken in a trial of the OX40 agonist ivuxolimab. These receptors all come from an adult with an advanced solid tumor such as melanoma, head and neck, liver or kidney cancer.

Regarding this clone: Other DNA sequences from this sample encode an identical CDR3 as well. The V gene is TRBV4-1, the J gene TRBJ1-1; D is undetermined. The CDR3 length is 14 residues. Germline V gives CDR1 MGHRA, CDR2 YSYEKL. Trimming took off 1 base at V and 4 bases at J, with 10 bases between the two ends. The CDR3 nucleotides are TGCGCCAGCAGCCAAGTTCCAGGAGGCACTGAAGCTTTCTTT. Translated, it gives CASSQVPGGTEAFF.

This clone appeared a single time. The chain couples TRBV5-5 to TRBJ1-6, with D unclear. The V and J ends lost 3 bases and 10 bases respectively, with 14 bases between them. This CDR3 has 14 amino acids. Germline CDR1 SGHKS, CDR2 YYEKEE (reference sequence). CDR3 bases: TGTGCCAGCAGCTCGATAACAGTAGGCTCACCCCTCCACTTT. Translating gives CASSSITVGSPLHF.